This T cell receptor beta chain was profiled in a study of early T cells in non-severe SARS-CoV-2 infection. The wider study: RNA in bulk from unsorted whole blood was sequenced, and chains were unpaired.

Researchers tagged individual cDNA molecules with unique molecular identifiers. TCRdb itself ran the 5' RACE reads through MiXCR, one entry per CDR3 protein. The sample yields approximately 27,000 distinct CDR3 sequences, about 6.1% seen once. The germline V gene has CDR1 KGHSH and CDR2 LQKENI. Trimming took off 6 bases at V and 3 bases at J, with 15 bases between the two ends. CDR3 length: 15 amino acids. This clonotype was counted ten times or more. Its antigen is undetermined. Findings of the study overall: The study's VDJdb matching favored anti-spike CD8 responses and missed private and CD4 specificities.

The chain employs TRBV18 and TRBJ2-1; D is possibly TRBD1 (6 bases). Material: whole blood. The TCR was taken from an adult who was a healthcare worker with PCR-confirmed SARS-CoV-2 infection or an uninfected control (not recorded which). CDR3: CASSLSTGNYNEQFF. CDR3 nucleotides: TGTGCCAGCTCGCTCTCGACAGGAAACTACAATGAGCAGTTCTTC.